These 27 T cell receptor beta chains came from one sample sequenced in a study of neurological immune-mediated disorders. Time point meaning: longitudinal time-point 1 (baseline). TCRdb redid the calling of the 5' RACE reads with MiXCR, one entry per CDR3 protein. The data contain more than 70,000 distinct CDR3 sequences, about a tenth of them singletons. The source material was PBMCs. The receptors derive from a man between 25 and 39 years old in good health.

This clonotype was seen at least ten times. The V call is TRBV28, the J call TRBJ2-5, with D possibly being TRBD1 or TRBD2 (5 bases each). V lost 4 bases and J lost 5, with 17 bases in between. Germline CDR1 and CDR2: MDHEN and SYDVKM. The CDR3 consists of 15 residues. CDR3 bases: TGTGCCAGCAGTTCCGGGACCGCTACGTCGGAGACCCAGTACTTC. Amino acid sequence: CASSSGTATSETQYF.

The table lists this clonotype with many counts. This chain connects TRBV28 to TRBJ2-2, with a possible D match to TRBD1 (5 bases). CDR3 length: 17 residues. V lost 5 bases to trimming and J lost 3 bases, with 19 bases between them. Looked up from germline, CDR1 is MDHEN and CDR2 is SYDVKM. Here the CDR3 reads CASSATRGVGDTGELFF. The CDR3 nucleotides are TGTGCCAGCAGTGCTACAAGGGGCGTAGGGGACACCGGGGAGCTGTTTTTT.

This clonotype was picked up many times. This sequence joins TRBV4-1 and TRBJ2-5, with D unclear. The germline V gene encodes CDR1 MGHRA and CDR2 YSYEKL. The V end was cut by 1 base, the J end by 2 bases, with 5 bases between. The CDR3 loop spans 13 amino acids. The CDR3 is CASSQGGQETQYF. For the CDR3, the DNA is TGCGCCAGCAGCCAAGGAGGACAAGAGACCCAGTACTTC.

In the case of this clonotype: Since a much larger clone is just one base distant, this may be a read error. The J gene is TRBJ1-1, the V gene TRBV6-1; possibly TRBD1 for D (5 bases). This CDR3 region has 15 residues. V was shortened by 8 bases and J by 0 bases, with 16 bases between the two germline ends. Germline assignment: CDR1 MNHNS and CDR2 SASEGT. Written as DNA, the CDR3 is TGTGCCAGCCACCCGGGGGAGGCCGTGAACACTGAAGCTTTCTTT. Translation gives CASHPGEAVNTEAFF.

This clonotype occurred many times. The chain joins TRBV7-3 to TRBJ2-1, with 7 bases lining up with TRBD1. With V trimmed by 2 bases and J by 4 bases, 8 bases remained unmatched. Germline values: CDR1 SGHTA, CDR2 FQGTGA. This CDR3 is built from 16 residues. DNA of the CDR3: TGTGCCAGCAGCTTATCCCGCCGGGACAGATACAATGAGCAGTTCTTC. The encoded protein is CASSLSRRDRYNEQFF.

This clonotype was seen repeatedly, ten times or more. The chain carries TRBV28 and TRBJ1-6, with TRBD1 as a possible D gene (5 bases). V gave up 3 bases and J gave up 10 bases, with 13 bases separating them. Germline values: CDR1 MDHEN, CDR2 SYDVKM. This CDR3 is built from 14 residues. Written as DNA, the CDR3 is TGTGCCAGCAGTTTGGGCAGGGAGGTGTCACCCCTCCACTTT. This sequence encodes CASSLGREVSPLHF.

This clonotype was observed many times. The rearrangement joins TRBV7-9 to TRBJ2-3; 8 nucleotides agree with TRBD2. Per the germline V gene, CDR1 is SEHNR and CDR2 is FQNEAQ (reference sequence). With 6 bases clipped from V and 6 bases from J, the junction kept 2 bases outside the gene matches. There are 12 residues in the CDR3. The CDR3 DNA sequence: TGTGCCAGCAGGAGACTAGCGGATACGCAGTATTTT. Its protein is CASRRLADTQYF.

This clonotype has at least ten counts. The chain carries TRBV20-1 and TRBJ1-4, with a tentative D call TRBD1 (6 bases). The germline V gene has CDR1 DFQATT and CDR2 SNEGSKA (reference sequence). This CDR3 contains 13 residues. V was cut by 6 bases and J by 5 bases, with 13 bases left in between. The CDR3 nucleotides read TGCAGTGCCCCCGGGACACTGAATGAAAAACTGTTTTTT. Protein sequence: CSAPGTLNEKLFF.

This clonotype showed up many times. V and J are TRBV12-3 or TRBV12-4 and TRBJ1-2, with D possibly TRBD1 on 5 matching bases. This CDR3 spans 13 amino acids. V lost 6 bases to trimming and J lost 8 bases, with 16 bases between them. CDR3 DNA sequence: TGTGCCAGCAGCCTGGGTTTCGGGGGAGGCTACACCTTC. Translated, it gives CASSLGFGGGYTF.

The gene calls are TRBV2 and TRBJ1-5; D is ambiguous. The CDR3 runs 14 residues. Trimming left V 5 bases short and J 6 bases short, with 14 bases between. Germline CDR1 and CDR2: SNHLY and FYNNEI. CDR3 in DNA: TGTGCCAGCAGTTTAGCGTGCGCGCGTCAGCCCCAGCATTTT. As protein: CASSLACARQPQHF.

As DNA, the CDR3 is TGCAGTGCTAGGCAAGATAGCGGGAGGAACTGGGGTGAGCAGTTCTTC. This sequence encodes CSARQDSGRNWGEQFF. The chain links TRBV20-1 to TRBJ2-1; TRBD2 agrees at 10 bases. V was pared by 3 bases and J by 9 bases, with 14 bases of the junction left unmatched. Germline-derived CDR1 and CDR2 are DFQATT and SNEGSKA (reference sequence). This CDR3 has 16 amino acids.

This clonotype appeared many times. This CDR3 reads CSVVPGGFQETQYF. The CDR3 bases are TGCAGCGTTGTACCGGGAGGCTTCCAAGAGACCCAGTACTTC. V usage is TRBV29-1 and J usage is TRBJ2-5; TRBD2 matches at 7 bases. Per germline, CDR1 SQVTM and CDR2 ANQGSEA. Unmatched junction bases numbered 6, after V lost 4 bases and J lost 1 base. The CDR3 is 14 residues long.

The table lists this clonotype with a few counts. V usage is TRBV28 and J usage is TRBJ2-7; no clear D gene. Trimming removed 9 bases from V and 3 bases from J, with 15 bases in between. Germline V gene data show CDR1 as MDHEN and CDR2 as SYDVKM. The CDR3 contains 13 residues. Here the CDR3 DNA reads TGTGCCAGAGGAGCTTGTCTTTACTACGAGCAGTACTTC. Translated: CARGACLYYEQYF.

This clonotype showed up many times. The gene calls are TRBV5-1 and TRBJ2-6; D uncertain. The germline CDR1 and CDR2 sequences are SGHRS and YFSETQ. The V end was cut by 2 bases, the J end by 0 bases, with 9 bases between. The CDR3 spans 16 residues. CDR3 coding DNA: TGCGCCAGCAGCTTCGGCCATTCCTCTGGGGCCAACGTCCTGACTTTC. It encodes CASSFGHSSGANVLTF. Supplemented by reference TRBV5-1 and TRBJ2-6, the full variable domain reads KAGVTQTPRYLIKTRGQQVTLSCSPISGHRSVSWYQQTPGQGLQFLFEYFSETQRNKGNFPGRFSGRQFSNSRSEMNVSTLELGDSALYLCASSFGHSSGANVLTFGAGSRLTVL.

This clonotype was recorded many times. The chain carries TRBV28 and TRBJ2-1, with D unresolved. Germline V gives CDR1 MDHEN, CDR2 SYDVKM. V was clipped by 2 bases and J by 12 bases, with 11 bases between them. This CDR3 has 12 amino acids. In DNA form, the CDR3 reads TGTGCCAGCAGTTTAACAAGCGACCGGCAGTTCTTC. Its protein product is CASSLTSDRQFF.

This clonotype was recorded many times. V is TRBV20-1 and J is TRBJ2-1; perhaps TRBD1 as D (5 bases). CDR1 and CDR2 (germline): DFQATT, SNEGSKA (reference sequence). CDR3 length equals 15 residues. The germline V and J ends were trimmed by 3 bases and 0 bases, with 12 bases remaining between them. The CDR3 DNA is TGCAGTGCTAGCGGACATTGGGACTCCTACAATGAGCAGTTCTTC. Its protein is CSASGHWDSYNEQFF.

This clonotype was seen repeatedly, ten times or more. The chain has TRBV28 and TRBJ1-1; a possible D gene is TRBD1 (6 bases). The germline V gene encodes CDR1 MDHEN and CDR2 SYDVKM. V was cut by 5 bases and J by 1 base, with 14 bases left in between. The CDR3 spans 15 residues. The CDR3 DNA reads as TGTGCCAGCAGTACCGGGACACACTCGAACACTGAAGCTTTCTTT. Translated, it gives CASSTGTHSNTEAFF. Using reference TRBV28 and TRBJ1-1 for the parts outside the CDR3, the full variable domain is DVKVTQSSRYLVKRTGEKVFLECVQDMDHENMFWYRQDPGLGLRLIYFSYDVKMKEKGDIPEGYSVSREKKERFSLILESASTNQTSMYLCASSTGTHSNTEAFFGQGTRLTVV.

Details on this clonotype: A much bigger clone sits one base away, suggesting this may be a read error. The chain is built from TRBV28 and TRBJ2-4; weak D call: TRBD1 (8 bases). The CDR3 has 13 amino acids. Germline V gives CDR1 MDHEN, CDR2 SYDVKM. Deletions cut 10 bases from V and 6 bases from J, with 16 bases between. The CDR3 nucleotides read TGTGCCAACAGGGGGGGCGGGGGAAACATTCAGTACTTC. Translating gives CANRGGGGNIQYF. Full variable domain (remainder filled in from reference TRBV28 and TRBJ2-4): DVKVTQSSRYLVKRTGEKVFLECVQDMDHENMFWYRQDPGLGLRLIYFSYDVKMKEKGDIPEGYSVSREKKERFSLILESASTNQTSMYLCANRGGGGNIQYFGAGTRLSVL.

This clonotype was seen ten or more times. V and J are TRBV14 and TRBJ2-7; unclear D gene. Between the trimmed V and J ends, which lost 3 bases and 3 bases, there was a span of 12 bases. The CDR3 runs to 14 residues. Germline V gene lookup returns CDR1 SGHDN and CDR2 FVKESK. The CDR3 DNA follows: TGTGCCAGCAGCCAGTCCTTCCCGGGCTACGAGCAGTACTTC. It yields the protein CASSQSFPGYEQYF.

This clonotype appeared once. Just one base apart from a much larger clone, this may be a read error. The chain couples TRBV7-9 to TRBJ2-7; D not certain. V was trimmed by 2 bases and J by 0 bases, leaving 8 bases between them. The CDR3 runs 14 residues. Germline CDR1 SEHNR, CDR2 FQNEAQ (reference sequence). The CDR3 loop reads CASSLLSSSYEQYF. The DNA of the CDR3 is TGTGCCAGCAGCTTACTCAGCAGCTCCTACGAGCAGTACTTC.

Many counts were recorded for this clonotype. V gene TRBV7-8 combines with J gene TRBJ2-1; 11 nucleotides agree with TRBD2. Germline V lookup: CDR1 SGHVS, CDR2 FQNEAQ. CDR3 length: 19 amino acids. V dropped 5 bases and J dropped 1; count of bases not matched to a gene: 13. Here the CDR3 DNA reads TGTGCCAGCAGCGGCCGAGTCCCTAGCGGGAGGAATTCCTACAATGAGCAGTTCTTC. Translated: CASSGRVPSGRNSYNEQFF.

This clonotype was found many times. CDR3 amino acids: CASSAGGQDNEQFF. For the CDR3, the DNA is TGTGCCAGCAGTGCGGGAGGTCAGGACAATGAGCAGTTCTTC. The chain links TRBV6-1 to TRBJ2-1; TRBD2 matches 7 bases. Germline lookup yields CDR1 MNHNS and CDR2 SASEGT. V lost 4 bases to trimming and J lost 5 bases; unmatched junction nucleotides: 5. The CDR3 runs to 14 residues.

The chain recombines TRBV20-1 with TRBJ1-1; a weak D match, TRBD1 (5 bases). Trimming pared 0 bases from V and 4 bases from J, leaving 18 bases between. CDR1 is DFQATT, CDR2 SNEGSKA, per germline (reference sequence). This CDR3 spans 16 amino acids. CDR3 nucleotide sequence: TGCAGTGCTAGAGATCTACCCGCGGGGGGATCCACTGAAGCTTTCTTT. It codes for CSARDLPAGGSTEAFF.

Many counts were recorded for this clonotype. This chain joins TRBV20-1 and TRBJ2-3; 9 bases line up with TRBD1. The ends lost 3 bases at V and 8 bases at J; junction bases unmatched: 9. The germline gives CDR1 DFQATT, CDR2 SNEGSKA (reference sequence). This CDR3 region has 14 residues. CDR3 nucleotides: TGCAGTGCTAGTACCACAGGGGGCTGGGGTACGCAGTATTTT. It yields the protein CSASTTGGWGTQYF.

This clonotype was found many times. The rearrangement links TRBV6-1 to TRBJ2-7; 8 bases match TRBD1. The V gene end was trimmed by 0 bases and the J gene end by 0 bases; junction bases not matched to a gene: 1. Germline-derived CDR1 and CDR2 are MNHNS and SASEGT. The CDR3 length is 15 residues. CDR3 residues: CASSEAGTGSYEQYF. DNA for the CDR3: TGTGCCAGCAGTGAAGCGGGGACAGGCTCCTACGAGCAGTACTTC.

Within the sample, this clonotype is medium-sized. The V gene is TRBV11-2, the J gene TRBJ2-7; TRBD2 might be the D (6 bases). The length of the CDR3 is 13 residues. CDR1 SGHAT and CDR2 FQNNGV come from the germline V gene. With 3 bases removed from V and 0 bases from J, the gap between germline ends came to 6 bases. This CDR3 reads CASSFSGSYEQYF. CDR3 coding DNA: TGTGCCAGCAGCTTTAGCGGCTCCTACGAGCAGTACTTC.

This clonotype was seen repeatedly, ten times or more. Compared with germline, one end of the junction differs, possibly owing to a read error. The V and J genes are TRBV12-3 or TRBV12-4 and TRBJ2-5, with a weak D call TRBD2 (6 bases). This CDR3 is built from 14 residues. The CDR3 reads CASSLAEGQETQYF. DNA of the CDR3: TGTGCCAGCAGCTTAGCGGAGGGCCAAGAGACCCAGTACTTC.